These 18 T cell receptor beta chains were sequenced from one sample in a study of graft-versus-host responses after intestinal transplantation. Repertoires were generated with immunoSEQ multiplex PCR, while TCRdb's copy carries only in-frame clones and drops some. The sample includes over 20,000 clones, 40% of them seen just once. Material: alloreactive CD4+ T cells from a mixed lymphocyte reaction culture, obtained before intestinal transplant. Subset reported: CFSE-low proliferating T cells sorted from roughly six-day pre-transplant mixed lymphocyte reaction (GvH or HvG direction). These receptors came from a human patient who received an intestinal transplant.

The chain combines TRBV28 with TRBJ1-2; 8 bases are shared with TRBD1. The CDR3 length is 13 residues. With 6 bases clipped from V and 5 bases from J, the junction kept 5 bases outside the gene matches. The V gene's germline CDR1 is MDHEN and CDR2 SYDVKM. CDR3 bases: TGTGCCAGCAGCAAGGACAGGGATTATGGCTACACCTTC. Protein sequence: CASSKDRDYGYTF.

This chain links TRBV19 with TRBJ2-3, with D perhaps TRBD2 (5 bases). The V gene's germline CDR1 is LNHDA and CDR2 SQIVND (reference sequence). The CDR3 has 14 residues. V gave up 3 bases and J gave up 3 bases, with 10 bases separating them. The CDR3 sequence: CASSIGSATDTQYF. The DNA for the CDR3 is TGTGCCAGTAGTATTGGGAGTGCTACAGATACGCAGTATTTT.

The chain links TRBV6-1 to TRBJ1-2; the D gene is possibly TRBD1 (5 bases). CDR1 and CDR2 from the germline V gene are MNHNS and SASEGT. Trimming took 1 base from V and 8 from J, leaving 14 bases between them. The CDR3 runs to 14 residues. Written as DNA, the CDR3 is TGTGCCAGCAGTGAAGTAACAGGATCCGGCGGCTACACCTTC. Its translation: CASSEVTGSGGYTF.

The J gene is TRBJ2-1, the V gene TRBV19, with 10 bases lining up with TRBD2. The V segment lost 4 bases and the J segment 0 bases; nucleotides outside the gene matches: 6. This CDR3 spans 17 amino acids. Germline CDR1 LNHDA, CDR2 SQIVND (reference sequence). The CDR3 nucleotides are TGTGCCAGTAGTACGCTAGCGGGAGTAAGCTCCTACAATGAGCAGTTCTTC. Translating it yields CASSTLAGVSSYNEQFF.

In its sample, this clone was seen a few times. The CDR3 nucleotides are TGTGCCAGCAGCCAAGGGCGGGGGGACTACAATGAGCAGTTCTTC. Encoded protein: CASSQGRGDYNEQFF. The gene calls are TRBV4-2 and TRBJ2-1, with 8 bases matching TRBD2. CDR3 size: 15 residues. The germline V gene has CDR1 LGHNA and CDR2 YNFKEQ. The V gene end was trimmed by 1 base and the J gene end by 3 bases; junction bases not matched to a gene: 2.

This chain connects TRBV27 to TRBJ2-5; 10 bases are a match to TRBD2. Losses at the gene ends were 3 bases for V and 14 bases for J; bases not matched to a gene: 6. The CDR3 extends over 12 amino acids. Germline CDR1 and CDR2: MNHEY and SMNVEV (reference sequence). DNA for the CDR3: TGTGCCAGCAGTTTCACTAGCGGGGAGCTTTACTTC. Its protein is CASSFTSGELYF.

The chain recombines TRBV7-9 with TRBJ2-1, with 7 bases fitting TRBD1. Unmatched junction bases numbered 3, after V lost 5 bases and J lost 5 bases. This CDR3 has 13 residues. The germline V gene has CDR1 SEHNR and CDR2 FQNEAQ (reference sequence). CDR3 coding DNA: TGTGCCAGCAGCCTCGACAGGGACAATGAGCAGTTCTTC. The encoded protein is CASSLDRDNEQFF.

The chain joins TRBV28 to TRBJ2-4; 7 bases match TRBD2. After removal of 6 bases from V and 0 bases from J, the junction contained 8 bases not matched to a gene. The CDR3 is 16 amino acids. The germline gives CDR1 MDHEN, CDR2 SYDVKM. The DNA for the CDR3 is TGTGCCAGCAGCCCAACACTAGCGAGAGCCAAAAACATTCAGTACTTC. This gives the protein CASSPTLARAKNIQYF.

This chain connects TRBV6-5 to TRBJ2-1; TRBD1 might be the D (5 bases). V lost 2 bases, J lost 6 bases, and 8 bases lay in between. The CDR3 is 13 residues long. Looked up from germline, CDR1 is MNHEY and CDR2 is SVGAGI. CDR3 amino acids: CASSYRQGNEQFF. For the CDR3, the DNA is TGTGCCAGCAGTTACAGGCAGGGCAATGAGCAGTTCTTC.

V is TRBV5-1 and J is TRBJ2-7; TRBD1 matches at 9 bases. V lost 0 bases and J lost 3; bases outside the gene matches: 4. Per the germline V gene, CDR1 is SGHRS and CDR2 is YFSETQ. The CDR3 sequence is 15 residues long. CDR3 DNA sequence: TGCGCCAGCAGCTTGGGTGGGACAGGGTACTACGAGCAGTACTTC. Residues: CASSLGGTGYYEQYF.

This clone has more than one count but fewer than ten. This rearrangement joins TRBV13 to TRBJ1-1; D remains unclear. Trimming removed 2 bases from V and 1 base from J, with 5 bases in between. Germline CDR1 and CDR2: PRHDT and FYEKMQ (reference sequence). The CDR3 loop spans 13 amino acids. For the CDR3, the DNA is TGTGCCAGCAGCTTAAGGAGGAACACTGAAGCTTTCTTT. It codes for CASSLRRNTEAFF.

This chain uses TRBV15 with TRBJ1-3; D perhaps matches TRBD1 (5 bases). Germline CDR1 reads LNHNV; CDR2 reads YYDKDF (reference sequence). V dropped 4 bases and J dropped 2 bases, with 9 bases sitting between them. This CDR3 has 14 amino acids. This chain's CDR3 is CATSTGGTGNTIYF. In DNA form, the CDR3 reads TGTGCCACCAGCACGGGGGGGACTGGAAACACCATATATTTT.

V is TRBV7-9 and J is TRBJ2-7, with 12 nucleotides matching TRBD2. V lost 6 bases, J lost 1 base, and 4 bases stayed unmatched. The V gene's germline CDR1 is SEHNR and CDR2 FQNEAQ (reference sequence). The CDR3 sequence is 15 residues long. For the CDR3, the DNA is TGTGCCAGCAGTTCTGGGACTAGCGGGTCCTACGAGCAGTACTTC. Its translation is CASSSGTSGSYEQYF.

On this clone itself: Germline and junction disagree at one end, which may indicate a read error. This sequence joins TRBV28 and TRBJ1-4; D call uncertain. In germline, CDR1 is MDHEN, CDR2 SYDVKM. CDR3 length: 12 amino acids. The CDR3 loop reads CASSTTIEKLFF. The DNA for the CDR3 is TGTGCCAGCAGCACTACTATTGAAAAACTGTTTTTT.

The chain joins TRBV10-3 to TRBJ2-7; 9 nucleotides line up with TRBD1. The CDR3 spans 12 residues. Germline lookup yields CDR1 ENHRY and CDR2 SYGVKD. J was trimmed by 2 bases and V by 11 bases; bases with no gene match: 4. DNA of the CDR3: TGTGCCGTTGGGACAGGGACCTACGAGCAGTACTTC. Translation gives CAVGTGTYEQYF.

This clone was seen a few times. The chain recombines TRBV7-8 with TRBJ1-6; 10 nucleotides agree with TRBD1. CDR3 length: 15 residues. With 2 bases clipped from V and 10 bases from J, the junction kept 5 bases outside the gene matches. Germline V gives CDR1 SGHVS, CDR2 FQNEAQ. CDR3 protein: CASSLRGQGNSPLHF. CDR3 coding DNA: TGTGCCAGCAGCTTACGGGGACAGGGGAACTCACCCCTCCACTTT.

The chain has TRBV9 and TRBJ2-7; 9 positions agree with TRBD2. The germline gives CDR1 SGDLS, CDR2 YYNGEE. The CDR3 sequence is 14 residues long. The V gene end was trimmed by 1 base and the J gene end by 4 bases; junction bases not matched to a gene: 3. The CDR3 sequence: CASSVSSGGYEQYF. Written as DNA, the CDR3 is TGTGCCAGCAGCGTAAGTAGCGGGGGTTACGAGCAGTACTTC.

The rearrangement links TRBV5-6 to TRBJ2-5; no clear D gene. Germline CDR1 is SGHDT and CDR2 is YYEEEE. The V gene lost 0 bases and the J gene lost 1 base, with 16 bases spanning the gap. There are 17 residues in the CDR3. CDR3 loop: CASSLVWAEPLQETQYF. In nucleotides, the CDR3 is TGTGCCAGCAGCTTGGTCTGGGCAGAACCCCTCCAAGAGACCCAGTACTTC.